Below are 27 T cell receptor beta chains sequenced from a single sample in a study of cytomegalovirus exposure and HLA in healthy donors. The PCR had 60 Vbeta and 13 Jbeta primers. Using immunoSEQ multiplex PCR, the repertoire was profiled, and TCRdb retains in-frame clones only, with some absent. The data contain approximately 150,000 clones, 80% to 85% of them singletons. Sequencing used PBMCs. These receptor sequences come from a man between 45 and 60 years old in good health and CMV-seropositive.

The rearrangement links TRBV7-9 to TRBJ1-1; TRBD1 is a possible D gene (6 bases). Germline CDR1 SEHNR, CDR2 FQNEAQ (reference sequence). This CDR3 contains 15 residues. The V end lost 1 base, the J end lost 5 bases, and 14 bases lay between the germline ends. The CDR3: CASSLEVGARTEAFF. CDR3 DNA sequence: TGTGCCAGCAGCTTAGAGGTGGGGGCGAGGACTGAAGCTTTCTTT.

CDR3 region: CASRQDRAYGYTF. The CDR3 nucleotides read TGTGCCAGCAGGCAGGACAGGGCCTATGGCTACACCTTC. The rearrangement joins TRBV5-4 to TRBJ1-2; 8 bases are shared with TRBD1. V was pared by 5 bases and J by 4 bases, with 4 bases of the junction left unmatched. CDR3 length: 13 amino acids. Germline CDR1 reads SGHNT; CDR2 reads YYREEE (reference sequence).

This chain connects TRBV28 to TRBJ1-2; possibly TRBD1 for D (6 bases). CDR1 MDHEN and CDR2 SYDVKM come from the germline V gene. The CDR3 contains 11 residues. V lost 5 bases and J 7 bases, leaving 8 bases between the germline ends. The CDR3 DNA reads as TGTGCCAGCAGTGGGGACACTGGCTACACCTTC. Translation gives CASSGDTGYTF.

The V gene is TRBV7-2, the J gene TRBJ2-5; 9 bases agree with TRBD1. J was trimmed by 5 bases and V by 5 bases; bases with no gene match: 9. Germline lookup yields CDR1 SGHTA and CDR2 FQGNSA. The CDR3 has 15 residues. The CDR3: CASSPTFGQGETQYF. CDR3 nucleotide sequence: TGTGCCAGCAGCCCCACGTTTGGACAGGGGGAGACCCAGTACTTC.

As concerns this clone: In the same sample, other DNA sequences code for this CDR3. The chain recombines TRBV28 with TRBJ2-2; 14 nucleotides agree with TRBD2. This CDR3 spans 18 amino acids. In germline, CDR1 is MDHEN, CDR2 SYDVKM. Losses at the gene ends were 6 bases for V and 7 bases for J; bases not matched to a gene: 13. The CDR3 DNA sequence: TGTGCCAGCAGCTTCCCGGGACTAGCGGGAGAATTTATCGGGGAGCTGTTTTTT. Translated: CASSFPGLAGEFIGELFF.

This clone was recorded only once. The chain links TRBV9 to TRBJ1-1; D uncertain. Trimming pared 0 bases from V and 1 base from J, leaving 4 bases between. The CDR3 has 13 residues. The germline V gene encodes CDR1 SGDLS and CDR2 YYNGEE. This CDR3 reads CASSVARNTEAFF. The CDR3 nucleotides read TGTGCCAGCAGCGTAGCTAGGAACACTGAAGCTTTCTTT.

This clone showed up just once. This sequence joins TRBV21-1 and TRBJ2-3; the D call TRBD2 from the table was never checked on the DNA. TRBV21-1 is assigned pseudogene status. The CDR3 extends over 16 amino acids. DNA for the CDR3: TGTGCCAGCAGCCGGGGGGACCCAACTCCCACAGATACGCAGTATTTT. Encoded protein: CASSRGDPTPTDTQYF.

The chain couples TRBV10-1 to TRBJ2-7; 8 nucleotides align to TRBD2. V lost 3 bases, J lost 2 bases, and 6 bases stayed unmatched. The CDR3 length is 15 residues. From germline, CDR1 is WNHNN and CDR2 SYGVQD (reference sequence). The CDR3 DNA is TGCGCCAGCAGTGAAAGCAGGGGACTAGCCTACGAGCAGTACTTC. Protein sequence: CASSESRGLAYEQYF.

V gene TRBV28 combines with J gene TRBJ1-5; 7 bases align to TRBD1. V shed 10 bases and J 1 base; nucleotides not matched to a gene: 4. Germline values: CDR1 MDHEN, CDR2 SYDVKM. CDR3 length equals 13 residues. The CDR3 nucleotides are TGTGCCATCCACAGGGGAAGCAATCAGCCCCAGCATTTT. Its translation is CAIHRGSNQPQHF.

V gene TRBV11-2 combines with J gene TRBJ2-7; the D gene is possibly TRBD2 (6 bases). Between the trimmed V and J ends, which lost 4 bases and 2 bases, there was a span of 15 bases. Germline loops: CDR1 SGHAT, CDR2 FQNNGV. This CDR3 comprises 15 residues. CDR3 DNA sequence: TGTGCCAGCAGCTATCCCGGGACTTCCACCTACGAGCAGTACTTC. Its translation is CASSYPGTSTYEQYF.

This clone was counted only a few times. V and J are TRBV5-1 and TRBJ2-7, with TRBD2 matching 8 bases. Per germline, CDR1 SGHRS and CDR2 YFSETQ. The CDR3 loop spans 12 amino acids. V shed 9 bases and J 4 bases; nucleotides not matched to a gene: 6. The DNA for the CDR3 is TGCGCCACCCCCCGGGGGGGATACGAGCAGTACTTC. Amino acid sequence: CATPRGGYEQYF.

The chain recombines TRBV5-6 with TRBJ2-1; the match to TRBD2 covers 9 bases. Germline loops: CDR1 SGHDT, CDR2 YYEEEE. The CDR3 runs 15 residues. The trim removed 2 bases at V and 5 bases at J, leaving 5 bases unmatched. DNA for the CDR3: TGTGCCAGCAGCTTCCTAGCGGGACTAGACAATGAGCAGTTCTTC. It specifies CASSFLAGLDNEQFF. The variable domain in full, completed from reference TRBV5-6 and TRBJ2-1, reads DAGVTQSPTHLIKTRGQQVTLRCSPKSGHDTVSWYQQALGQGPQFIFQYYEEEERQRGNFPDRFSGHQFPNYSSELNVNALLLGDSALYLCASSFLAGLDNEQFFGPGTRLTVL.

The CDR3 region is CASRRGTGYNQPQHF. CDR3 nucleotide sequence: TGTGCCAGCAGAAGGGGGACAGGGTACAATCAGCCCCAGCATTTT. This chain links TRBV6-1 with TRBJ1-5, with 9 bases identical to TRBD1. Germline V CDR1 and CDR2: MNHNS, SASEGT. V was clipped by 6 bases and J by 3 bases; unmatched bases: 6. The CDR3 is 15 amino acids.

This clone was seen more than once but under ten times. The chain couples TRBV5-1 to TRBJ2-5; 13 bases are a match to TRBD2. CDR3 size: 16 residues. The trim removed 4 bases at V and 4 bases at J, leaving 7 bases unmatched. CDR1 is SGHRS, CDR2 YFSETQ, per germline. The CDR3 here is CASSEWTSGSAETQYF. In nucleotides, the CDR3 is TGCGCCAGCAGCGAATGGACTAGCGGGAGCGCAGAGACCCAGTACTTC.

Comment on this clone: Other DNA sequences in this specimen translate into the identical CDR3. CDR3 DNA: TGTGCCAGCAGCTGGGGACAGGGTAACACTGAAGCTTTCTTT. Its protein is CASSWGQGNTEAFF. This chain uses TRBV5-5 with TRBJ1-1, with TRBD1 matching 9 bases. V trimming: 3 bases; J trimming: 2 bases; junction bases outside the gene matches: 2. Per the germline V gene, CDR1 is SGHKS and CDR2 is YYEKEE (reference sequence). This CDR3 contains 14 residues.

The chain joins TRBV2 to TRBJ2-3; possibly TRBD2 for D (5 bases). This CDR3 is 12 amino acids long. Trimming stripped 6 bases from V and 4 bases from J, with 8 bases between. The V gene's germline CDR1 is SNHLY and CDR2 FYNNEI. CDR3 DNA sequence: TGTGCCAGCAGGAGGGCCCCAGATACGCAGTATTTT. This translates into CASRRAPDTQYF.

J is TRBJ2-1 and V is TRBV7-9, with a possible D match to TRBD2 (5 bases). V lost 5 bases, J lost 2 bases, and 16 bases lay in between. Germline values: CDR1 SEHNR, CDR2 FQNEAQ (reference sequence). This CDR3 region has 16 residues. The CDR3 nucleotides read TGTGCCAGCAGCCCTCCGGGAATCCTCCCCTACAATGAGCAGTTCTTC. Protein: CASSPPGILPYNEQFF.

This clone was found a few times. The sample carries other DNA sequences with the same CDR3. The V and J genes are TRBV4-1 and TRBJ1-3, with D tentatively TRBD1 (5 bases). This CDR3 has 17 residues. V was cut by 1 base and J by 0 bases, with 13 bases left in between. CDR1 and CDR2 (germline): MGHRA, YSYEKL. The CDR3 region is CASSQVPGSFSGNTIYF. Here the CDR3 DNA reads TGCGCCAGCAGCCAAGTTCCAGGGTCGTTCTCTGGAAACACCATATATTTT.

The chain uses TRBV19 and TRBJ1-5; a weak D match, TRBD1 (6 bases). With 5 bases removed from V and 6 bases from J, the gap between germline ends came to 23 bases. This CDR3 comprises 17 residues. Germline loops: CDR1 LNHDA, CDR2 SQIVND (reference sequence). The CDR3 region is CASSSRPGAAPIQPQHF. The CDR3 DNA sequence: TGTGCCAGTAGTTCGCGTCCAGGGGCGGCTCCCATTCAGCCCCAGCATTTT.

This clone has just a few counts. The chain has TRBV10-3 and TRBJ2-7; the D is unclear. Trimming cost V 5 bases and J 3 bases, with 8 bases left between them. The length of the CDR3 is 12 residues. Germline V lookup: CDR1 ENHRY, CDR2 SYGVKD. CDR3 nucleotide sequence: TGTGCCATCAGTCTACTACACTACGAGCAGTACTTC. It specifies CAISLLHYEQYF.

The chain is built from TRBV30 and TRBJ1-2; 10 positions match TRBD1. Trimming took 4 bases from V and 8 from J; bases not matched to a gene: 16. Germline V gene data show CDR1 as GTSNPN and CDR2 as SVGIG (reference sequence). The CDR3 consists of 16 residues. The CDR3 nucleotides are TGTGCCTGGAAAGCGGACAGGGGGATGGTCGTGGGGGGCTACACCTTC. As protein: CAWKADRGMVVGGYTF.

A few counts support this clone. V usage is TRBV28 and J usage is TRBJ2-1; TRBD2 matches at 10 bases. The length of the CDR3 is 15 residues. Germline trimming cut 5 bases from V and 8 bases from J; bases unmatched to any gene: 9. Germline CDR1 is MDHEN and CDR2 is SYDVKM. The CDR3 spells CASSLLAGVVDEQFF. CDR3 bases: TGTGCCAGCAGTCTCCTAGCGGGAGTAGTAGATGAGCAGTTCTTC.

This chain links TRBV6-6 with TRBJ2-1, with D unclear. Trimming removed 0 bases from V and 2 bases from J, with 8 bases in between. Germline V lookup: CDR1 MNHNY, CDR2 SVGAGI (reference sequence). The CDR3 is 15 amino acids. DNA for the CDR3: TGTGCCAGCAGTTACTCGATGGGCACCTACAATGAGCAGTTCTTC. Its translation is CASSYSMGTYNEQFF.

The rearrangement links TRBV28 to TRBJ1-1; the match to TRBD1 covers 7 bases. The CDR3 extends over 15 amino acids. Germline V gene lookup returns CDR1 MDHEN and CDR2 SYDVKM. The J segment lost 0 bases and the V segment lost 7 bases, leaving 8 bases of the junction unmatched. In DNA form, the CDR3 reads TGTGCCAGCACCGAGCCGACAGGGTTGAACACTGAAGCTTTCTTT. Translating it yields CASTEPTGLNTEAFF.

The chain couples TRBV19 to TRBJ1-5; D might be TRBD1 (6 bases). CDR3 length equals 12 residues. Germline V gives CDR1 LNHDA, CDR2 SQIVND (reference sequence). Trimming left V 6 bases short and J 7 bases short, with 10 bases between. DNA of the CDR3: TGTGCCAGTAGGACAGGTGGACAGCCCCAGCATTTT. Protein product: CASRTGGQPQHF.

The chain couples TRBV13 to TRBJ2-1, with 11 bases aligning to TRBD1. The V and J ends lost 4 bases and 2 bases, in that order; junction bases with no gene match: 4. Germline assignment: CDR1 PRHDT and CDR2 FYEKMQ (reference sequence). CDR3 length equals 16 residues. The CDR3 coding sequence is TGTGCCAGCAGCTCCTGGACAGGGGGCCCCTACAATGAGCAGTTCTTC. This codes for CASSSWTGGPYNEQFF.

This sequence joins TRBV7-3 and TRBJ2-2, with TRBD2 identical over 8 bases. CDR3 length: 16 amino acids. In germline, CDR1 is SGHTA, CDR2 FQGTGA. Losses at the gene ends were 3 bases for V and 0 bases for J; bases not matched to a gene: 3. The CDR3 loop reads CASSFAGGANTGELFF. CDR3 DNA: TGTGCCAGCAGCTTCGCGGGGGGTGCGAACACCGGGGAGCTGTTTTTT.